The TCR beta chain described here comes from a study of the immune and genomic landscape of osteosarcoma. This CDR3 spans 14 amino acids. Trimming cost V 7 bases and J 5 bases, with 16 bases left between them. Germline V CDR1 and CDR2: LNHDA, SQIVND (reference sequence). Poor-prognosis osteosarcoma patients supplied post-treatment primary, local recurrence and metastasis tumor specimens. The assay was immunoSEQ multiplex PCR, and TCRdb's table has in-frame clones only and misses some. The top ten hold about a sixth of the sample, which has some 4,400 clones, approximately 71% seen once. This sequence originates from a human donor with osteosarcoma. This chain connects TRBV19 to TRBJ2-3, with a weak D call TRBD1 (5 bases). The specimen was osteosarcoma tumor tissue from the femur. This chain's CDR3 is CASNRVGPGDTQYF. The CDR3 DNA reads TGTGCCAGTAATCGCGTGGGGCCGGGAGATACGCAGTATTTT.